This T cell receptor (beta chain) came from a study of T-cell memory formation after mild COVID-19. Each CDR3 protein is one row after TCRdb ran MiXCR on the 5' RACE reads. Of around 310,000 distinct CDR3 sequences listed, 15% to 20% are singletons. Germline lookup yields CDR1 LGHNA and CDR2 YNFKEQ. The CDR3 loop spans 12 amino acids. Trimming took off 8 bases at V and 2 bases at J, with 6 bases between the two ends. The chain recombines TRBV4-2 with TRBJ2-2, with D hard to call. The receptor was isolated from a man aged 18 to 29 who had mild COVID-19 (a few samples of this study predate the infection). Cell type and time point are not known. The specimen was PBMCs or a T cell subset sorted from them (not recorded which). The CDR3 nucleotides read TGTGCCAGCGGAGACAACACCGGGGAGCTGTTTTTT. Its protein product is CASGDNTGELFF.